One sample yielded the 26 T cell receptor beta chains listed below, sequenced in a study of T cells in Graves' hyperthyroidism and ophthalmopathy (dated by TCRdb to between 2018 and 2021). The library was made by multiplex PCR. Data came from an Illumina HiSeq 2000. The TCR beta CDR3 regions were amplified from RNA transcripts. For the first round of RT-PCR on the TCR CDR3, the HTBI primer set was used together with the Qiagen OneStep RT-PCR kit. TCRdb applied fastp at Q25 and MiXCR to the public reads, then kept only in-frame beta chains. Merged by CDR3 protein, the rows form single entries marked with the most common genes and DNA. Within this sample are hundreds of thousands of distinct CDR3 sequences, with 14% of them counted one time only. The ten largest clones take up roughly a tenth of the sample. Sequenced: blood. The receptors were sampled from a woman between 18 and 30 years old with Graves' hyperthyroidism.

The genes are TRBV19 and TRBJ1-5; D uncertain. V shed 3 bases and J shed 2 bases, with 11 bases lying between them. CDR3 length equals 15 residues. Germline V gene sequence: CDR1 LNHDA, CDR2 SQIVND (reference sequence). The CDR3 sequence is CASSMKGAGNQPQHF. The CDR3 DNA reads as TGTGCCAGTAGTATGAAGGGTGCGGGCAATCAGCCCCAGCATTTT.

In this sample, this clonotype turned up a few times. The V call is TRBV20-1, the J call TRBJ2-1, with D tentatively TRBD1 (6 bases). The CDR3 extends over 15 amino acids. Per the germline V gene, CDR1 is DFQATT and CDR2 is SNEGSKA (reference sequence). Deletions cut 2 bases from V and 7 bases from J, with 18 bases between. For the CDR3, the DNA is TGCAGTGCTAGACGCCCACGAGGGGGTCGGAATGAGCAGTTCTTC. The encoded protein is CSARRPRGGRNEQFF.

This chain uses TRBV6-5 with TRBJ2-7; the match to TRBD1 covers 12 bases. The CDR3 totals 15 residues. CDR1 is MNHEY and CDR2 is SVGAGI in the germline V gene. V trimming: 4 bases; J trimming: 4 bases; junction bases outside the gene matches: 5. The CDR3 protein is CASSWDRGLTYEQYF. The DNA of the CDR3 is TGTGCCAGCAGTTGGGACAGGGGGCTAACTTACGAGCAGTACTTC.

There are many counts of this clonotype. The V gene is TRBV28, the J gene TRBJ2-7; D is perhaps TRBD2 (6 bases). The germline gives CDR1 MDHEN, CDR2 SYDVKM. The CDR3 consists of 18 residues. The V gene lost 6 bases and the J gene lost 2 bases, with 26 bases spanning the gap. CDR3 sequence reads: CASSLRPGRGRNAYEQYF. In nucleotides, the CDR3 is TGTGCCAGCAGCCTGCGCCCCGGACGGGGGAGAAATGCCTACGAGCAGTACTTC.

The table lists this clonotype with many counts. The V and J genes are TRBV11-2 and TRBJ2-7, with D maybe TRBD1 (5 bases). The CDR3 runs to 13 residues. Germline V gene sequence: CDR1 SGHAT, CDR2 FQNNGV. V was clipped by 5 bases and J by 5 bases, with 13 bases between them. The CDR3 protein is CASSPWGLNEQYF. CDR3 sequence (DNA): TGTGCCAGCAGCCCCTGGGGCCTTAACGAGCAGTACTTC.

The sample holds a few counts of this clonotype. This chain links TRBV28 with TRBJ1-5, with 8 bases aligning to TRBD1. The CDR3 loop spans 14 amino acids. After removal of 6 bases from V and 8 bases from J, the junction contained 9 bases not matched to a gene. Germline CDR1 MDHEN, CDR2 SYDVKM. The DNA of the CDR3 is TGTGCCAGCAGAGTAGCGGACAGGGTCAAGCCCCAGCATTTT. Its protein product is CASRVADRVKPQHF.

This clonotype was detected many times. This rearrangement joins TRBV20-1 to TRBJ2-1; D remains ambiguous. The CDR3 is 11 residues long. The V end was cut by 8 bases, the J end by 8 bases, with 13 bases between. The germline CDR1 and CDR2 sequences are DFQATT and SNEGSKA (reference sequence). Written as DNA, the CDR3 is TGCAGTCCGAGCACCGGGTATGAGCAGTTCTTC. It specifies CSPSTGYEQFF.

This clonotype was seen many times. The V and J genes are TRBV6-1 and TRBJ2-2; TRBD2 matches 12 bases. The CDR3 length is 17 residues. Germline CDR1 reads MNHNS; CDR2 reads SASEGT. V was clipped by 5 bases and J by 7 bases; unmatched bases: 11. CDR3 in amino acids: CASSHTLAGGSGGELFF. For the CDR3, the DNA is TGTGCCAGCAGTCACACTCTAGCGGGAGGGAGTGGCGGGGAGCTGTTTTTT.

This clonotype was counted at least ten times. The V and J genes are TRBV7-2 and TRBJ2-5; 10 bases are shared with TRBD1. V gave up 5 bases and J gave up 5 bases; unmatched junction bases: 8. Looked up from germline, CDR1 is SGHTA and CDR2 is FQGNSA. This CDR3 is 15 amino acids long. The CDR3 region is CASSKSGTGDETQYF. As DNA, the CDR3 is TGTGCCAGCAGCAAGTCCGGGACAGGGGACGAGACCCAGTACTTC. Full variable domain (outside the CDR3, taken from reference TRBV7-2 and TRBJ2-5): GAGVSQSPSNKVTEKGKDVELRCDPISGHTALYWYRQSLGQGLEFLIYFQGNSAPDKSGLPSDRFSAERTGGSVSTLTIQRTQQEDSAVYLCASSKSGTGDETQYFGPGTRLLVL.

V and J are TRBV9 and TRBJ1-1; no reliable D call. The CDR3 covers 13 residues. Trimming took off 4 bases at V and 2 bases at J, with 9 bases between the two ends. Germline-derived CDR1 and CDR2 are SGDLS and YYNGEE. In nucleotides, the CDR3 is TGTGCCAGCAGCTGGGATGATAACACTGAAGCTTTCTTT. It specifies CASSWDDNTEAFF.

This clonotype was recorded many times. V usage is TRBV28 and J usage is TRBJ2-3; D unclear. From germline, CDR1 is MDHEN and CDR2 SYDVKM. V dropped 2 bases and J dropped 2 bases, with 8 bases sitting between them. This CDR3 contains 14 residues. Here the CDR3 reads CASSLAQPTDTQYF. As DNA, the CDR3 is TGTGCCAGCAGTTTAGCTCAGCCCACAGATACGCAGTATTTT. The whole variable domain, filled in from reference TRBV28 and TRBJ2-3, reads DVKVTQSSRYLVKRTGEKVFLECVQDMDHENMFWYRQDPGLGLRLIYFSYDVKMKEKGDIPEGYSVSREKKERFSLILESASTNQTSMYLCASSLAQPTDTQYFGPGTRLTVL.

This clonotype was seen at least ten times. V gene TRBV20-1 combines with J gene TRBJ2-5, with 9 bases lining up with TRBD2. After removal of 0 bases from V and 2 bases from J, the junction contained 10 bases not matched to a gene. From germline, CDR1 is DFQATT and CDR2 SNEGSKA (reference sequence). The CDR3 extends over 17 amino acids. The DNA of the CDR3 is TGCAGTGCTAGAGATAACGGGCCTAGCGGGGATCAAGAGACCCAGTACTTC. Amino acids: CSARDNGPSGDQETQYF.

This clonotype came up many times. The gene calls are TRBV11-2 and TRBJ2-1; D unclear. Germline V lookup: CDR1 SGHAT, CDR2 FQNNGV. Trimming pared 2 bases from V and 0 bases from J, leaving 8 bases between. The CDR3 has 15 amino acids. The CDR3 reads CASSLTQSSYNEQFF. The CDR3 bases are TGTGCCAGCAGCTTAACCCAAAGCTCCTACAATGAGCAGTTCTTC.

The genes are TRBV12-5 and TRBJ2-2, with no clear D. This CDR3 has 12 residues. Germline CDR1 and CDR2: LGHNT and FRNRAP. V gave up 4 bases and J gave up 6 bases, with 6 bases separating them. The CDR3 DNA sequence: TGTGCTAGTGGTTCTTCTGCCGGGGAGCTGTTTTTT. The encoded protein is CASGSSAGELFF.

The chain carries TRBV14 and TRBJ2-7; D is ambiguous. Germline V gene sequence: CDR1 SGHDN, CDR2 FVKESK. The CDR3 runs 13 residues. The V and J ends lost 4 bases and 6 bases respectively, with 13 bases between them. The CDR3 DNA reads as TGTGCCAGCAGCCGCTCTCGTTCGGCCGAGCAGTACTTC. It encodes CASSRSRSAEQYF.

CDR3 protein: CASSVAGLAEETQYF. The CDR3 DNA reads TGTGCCAGCAGCGTAGCTGGGCTAGCGGAAGAGACCCAGTACTTC. The gene calls are TRBV9 and TRBJ2-5; the match to TRBD2 covers 7 bases. V shed 0 bases, J shed 3 bases, and the junction held 5 bases outside the gene matches. CDR1 is SGDLS and CDR2 is YYNGEE in the germline V gene. The CDR3 totals 15 residues.

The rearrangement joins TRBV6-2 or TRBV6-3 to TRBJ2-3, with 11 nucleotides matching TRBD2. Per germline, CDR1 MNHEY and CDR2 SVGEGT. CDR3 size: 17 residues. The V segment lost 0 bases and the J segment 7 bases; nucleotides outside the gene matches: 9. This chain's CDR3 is CASSYSVAGGPRYTQYF. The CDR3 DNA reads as TGTGCCAGCAGTTACTCAGTAGCGGGAGGGCCAAGGTATACGCAGTATTTT.

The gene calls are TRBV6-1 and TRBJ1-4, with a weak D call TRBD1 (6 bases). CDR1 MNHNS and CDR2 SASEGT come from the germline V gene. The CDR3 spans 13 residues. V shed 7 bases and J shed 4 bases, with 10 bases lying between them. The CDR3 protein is CASTGGRNEKLFF. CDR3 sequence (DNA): TGTGCCAGCACCGGGGGGCGTAATGAAAAACTGTTTTTT.

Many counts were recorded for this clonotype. The CDR3 DNA is TGCGCCAGCAGCTTCCAATTACTAGCGGGAGGGCATCACAATGAGCAGTTCTTC. Protein sequence: CASSFQLLAGGHHNEQFF. The V and J genes are TRBV5-1 and TRBJ2-1; TRBD2 aligns across 13 bases. This CDR3 contains 18 residues. Germline CDR1 is SGHRS and CDR2 is YFSETQ. V was pared by 2 bases and J by 5 bases, with 10 bases of the junction left unmatched.

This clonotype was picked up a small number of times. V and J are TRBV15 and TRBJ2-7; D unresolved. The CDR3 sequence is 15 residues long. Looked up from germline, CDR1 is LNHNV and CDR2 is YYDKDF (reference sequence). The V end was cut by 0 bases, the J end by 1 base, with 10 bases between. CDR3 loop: CATSRDHGESYEQYF. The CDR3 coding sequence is TGTGCCACCAGCAGAGATCACGGAGAATCCTACGAGCAGTACTTC.

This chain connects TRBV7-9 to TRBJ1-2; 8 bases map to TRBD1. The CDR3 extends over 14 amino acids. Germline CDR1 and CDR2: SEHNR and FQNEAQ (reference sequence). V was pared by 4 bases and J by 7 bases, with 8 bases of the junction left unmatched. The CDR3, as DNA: TGTGCCAGCAGCTCGGACAGGGAACGACGTGGCTACACCTTC. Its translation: CASSSDRERRGYTF.

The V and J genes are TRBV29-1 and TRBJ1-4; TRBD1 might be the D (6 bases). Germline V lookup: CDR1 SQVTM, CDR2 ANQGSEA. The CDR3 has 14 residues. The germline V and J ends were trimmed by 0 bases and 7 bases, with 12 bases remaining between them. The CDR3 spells CSVEEGTGTEKLFF. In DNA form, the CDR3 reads TGCAGCGTTGAAGAGGGAACAGGGACTGAAAAACTGTTTTTT.

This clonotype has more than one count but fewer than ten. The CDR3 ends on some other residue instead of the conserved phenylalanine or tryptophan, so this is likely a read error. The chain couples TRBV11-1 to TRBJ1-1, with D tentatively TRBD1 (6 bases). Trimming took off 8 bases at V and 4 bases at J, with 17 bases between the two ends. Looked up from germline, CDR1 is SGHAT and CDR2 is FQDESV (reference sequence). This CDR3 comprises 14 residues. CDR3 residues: CASRRGGSGTEAFL. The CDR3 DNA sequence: TGTGCCAGCCGCCGGGGGGGCTCGGGCACTGAAGCTTTCCTT.

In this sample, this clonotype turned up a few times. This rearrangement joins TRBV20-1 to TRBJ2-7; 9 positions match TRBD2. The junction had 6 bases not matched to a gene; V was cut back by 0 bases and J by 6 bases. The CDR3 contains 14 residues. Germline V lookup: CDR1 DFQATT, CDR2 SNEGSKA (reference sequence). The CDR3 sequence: CSARDLKAGGEQYF. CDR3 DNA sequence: TGCAGTGCTAGAGATTTAAAAGCGGGAGGCGAGCAGTACTTC.

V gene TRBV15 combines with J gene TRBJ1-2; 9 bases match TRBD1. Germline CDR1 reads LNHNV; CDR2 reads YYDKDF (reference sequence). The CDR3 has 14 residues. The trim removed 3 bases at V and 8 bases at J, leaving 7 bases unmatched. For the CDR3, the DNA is TGTGCCACCAGCAGGGACAGGGGATTGGGGGGCTACACCTTC. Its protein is CATSRDRGLGGYTF.

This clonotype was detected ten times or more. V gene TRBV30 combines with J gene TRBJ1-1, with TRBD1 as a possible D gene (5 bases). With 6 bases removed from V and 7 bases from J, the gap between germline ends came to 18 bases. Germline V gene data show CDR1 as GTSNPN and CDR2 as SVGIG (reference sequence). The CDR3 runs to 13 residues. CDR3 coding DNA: TGTGCCTGTTCTGGGGTGGGGGTCAGTGAAGCTTTCTTT. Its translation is CACSGVGVSEAFF.